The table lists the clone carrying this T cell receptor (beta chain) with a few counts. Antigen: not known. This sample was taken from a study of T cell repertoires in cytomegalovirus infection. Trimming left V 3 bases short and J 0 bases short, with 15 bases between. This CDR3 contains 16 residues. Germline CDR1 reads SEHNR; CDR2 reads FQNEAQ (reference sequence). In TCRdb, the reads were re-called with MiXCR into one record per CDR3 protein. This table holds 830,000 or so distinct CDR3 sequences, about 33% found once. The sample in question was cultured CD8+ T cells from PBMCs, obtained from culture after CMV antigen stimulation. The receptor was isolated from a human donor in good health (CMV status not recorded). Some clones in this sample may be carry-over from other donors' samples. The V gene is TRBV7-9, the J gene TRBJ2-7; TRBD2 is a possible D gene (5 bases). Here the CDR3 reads CASSFGPDTSSYEQYF. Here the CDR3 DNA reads TGTGCCAGCAGCTTTGGTCCCGATACTAGCTCCTACGAGCAGTACTTC.